This T cell receptor beta chain was sequenced in a study of T cells in Graves' hyperthyroidism and ophthalmopathy. RNA transcripts yielded amplified TCR beta CDR3 regions. The TCR CDR3 first-round RT-PCR relied on the HTBI primer set. TCRdb itself ran the multiplex PCR reads through MiXCR, one entry per CDR3 protein. Of about 400,000 distinct CDR3 sequences in the sample, about 15% were seen once. V lost 1 base and J 6 bases, leaving 19 bases between the germline ends. Per germline, CDR1 LNHDA and CDR2 SQIVND (reference sequence). CDR3 length: 17 residues. The sequence came from a woman in her late teens or twenties with Graves' hyperthyroidism. The chain uses TRBV19 and TRBJ1-5, with D possibly being TRBD1 (6 bases). Material: blood. Here the CDR3 DNA reads TGTGCCAGTAGTATAGGTTGGGGCAGGGGAAAAATTCAGCCCCAGCATTTT. It codes for CASSIGWGRGKIQPQHF.